This T cell receptor beta chain was recovered during a study of T cell changes during pregnancy in multiple sclerosis. The assay was immunoSEQ multiplex PCR, and TCRdb's table has in-frame clones only and misses some. The data hold approximately 37,000 clones, with 94% observed a single time. V gave up 4 bases and J gave up 8 bases; unmatched junction bases: 7. In germline, CDR1 is SGHKS, CDR2 YYEKEE (reference sequence). CDR3 size: 14 residues. The sample was peripheral blood, taken in the third trimester of pregnancy. The chain couples TRBV5-5 to TRBJ2-1; 9 bases map to TRBD1. The origin of this receptor is a female donor with multiple sclerosis, enrolled in a pregnancy study. DNA for the CDR3: TGTGCCAGCAGCCAGACTACAGGGGGCTATGAGCAGTTCTTC. This gives the protein CASSQTTGGYEQFF.